Below, 14 T cell receptor beta chains from the same sample are listed, as sequenced in a study of beta chain features in type 1 diabetes. All of the isolated RNA was reverse transcribed, so expressed TCRB transcripts were sequenced. The protocol was immunoSEQ multiplex PCR, while the TCRdb copy is restricted to in-frame clones and leaves out a portion. The sample shows roughly 450,000 clones, approximately 10% of them seen only once. Sequenced material: naive CD4+ T cells from blood. These receptors originate from a young woman in good health.

J is TRBJ2-1 and V is TRBV25-1; D gene uncertain. The CDR3 covers 11 residues. Germline CDR1 and CDR2: MGHDK and SYGVNS. Trimming cost V 8 bases and J 15 bases, with 17 bases left between them. The CDR3 DNA reads as TGTGCCAGCTCCCTGGCAACAATTCGGTTCTTC. Protein sequence: CASSLATIRFF. Supplemented by reference TRBV25-1 and TRBJ2-1, the full variable domain reads EADIYQTPRYLVIGTGKKITLECSQTMGHDKMYWYQQDPGMELHLIHYSYGVNSTEKGDLSSESTVSRIRTEHFPLTLESARPSHTSQYLCASSLATIRFFGPGTRLTVL.

This clone was observed a handful of times. The chain uses TRBV9 and TRBJ2-5, with a tentative D call TRBD1 (6 bases). This CDR3 contains 15 residues. Germline V gene data show CDR1 as SGDLS and CDR2 as YYNGEE. Trimming left V 3 bases short and J 5 bases short, with 17 bases between. DNA for the CDR3: TGTGCCAGCAGCGCCCCAACAGGGAGCCGTGAGACCCAGTACTTC. The encoded protein is CASSAPTGSRETQYF.

This clone was detected a few times. This chain joins TRBV27 and TRBJ2-2; 8 nucleotides agree with TRBD1. With V trimmed by 4 bases and J by 6 bases, 7 bases remained unmatched. This CDR3 has 15 residues. Germline V gene data show CDR1 as MNHEY and CDR2 as SMNVEV (reference sequence). This chain's CDR3 is CASSSTRGQAGELFF. Here the CDR3 DNA reads TGTGCCAGCAGTTCAACCAGGGGGCAGGCCGGGGAGCTGTTTTTT.

A word on this clone: Other DNA sequences in this specimen translate into the identical CDR3. The V and J genes are TRBV5-1 and TRBJ2-3; a possible D gene is TRBD1 (5 bases). Germline CDR1 and CDR2: SGHRS and YFSETQ. CDR3 length: 13 residues. The V and J ends lost 4 bases and 1 base respectively, with 7 bases between them. This CDR3 reads CASSGQGTDTQYF. The DNA of the CDR3 is TGCGCCAGCAGCGGACAAGGCACAGATACGCAGTATTTT.

The V gene is TRBV12-5, the J gene TRBJ2-3; 7 bases are shared with TRBD1. The CDR3 consists of 14 residues. Germline values: CDR1 LGHNT, CDR2 FRNRAP. V dropped 4 bases and J dropped 2; count of bases not matched to a gene: 3. The CDR3: CASGWDSSTDTQYF. CDR3 DNA: TGTGCTAGTGGTTGGGACAGTTCCACAGATACGCAGTATTTT. Supplemented by reference TRBV12-5 and TRBJ2-3, the full variable domain reads DARVTQTPRHKVTEMGQEVTMRCQPILGHNTVFWYRQTMMQGLELLAYFRNRAPLDDSGMPKDRFSAEMPDATLATLKIQPSEPRDSAVYFCASGWDSSTDTQYFGPGTRLTVL.

The chain recombines TRBV7-2 with TRBJ1-2; a weak D match, TRBD1 (5 bases). This CDR3 has 15 amino acids. V was pared by 1 base and J by 0 bases, with 9 bases between. Germline V CDR1 and CDR2: SGHTA, FQGNSA. The CDR3 coding sequence is TGTGCCAGCAGCTTAGATACAGGCCCTAACTATGGCTACACCTTC. Its protein is CASSLDTGPNYGYTF.

This clone was found a few times. This same CDR3 is encoded by further DNA sequences in the sample. The chain combines TRBV7-2 with TRBJ1-5, with 11 bases aligning to TRBD1. With V trimmed by 1 base and J by 4 bases, 0 bases remained unmatched. This CDR3 contains 15 residues. The germline gives CDR1 SGHTA, CDR2 FQGNSA. CDR3 sequence: CASSLGDRGNQPQHF. CDR3 bases: TGTGCCAGCAGCTTAGGGGACAGGGGGAATCAGCCCCAGCATTTT.

This clone came up a few times. J is TRBJ1-2 and V is TRBV7-9; D unresolved. This CDR3 comprises 12 residues. CDR1 and CDR2 (germline): SEHNR, FQNEAQ (reference sequence). V was shortened by 5 bases and J by 5 bases, with 9 bases between the two germline ends. CDR3 nucleotide sequence: TGTGCCAGCAGCCGTACAGAGTATGGCTACACCTTC. Protein sequence: CASSRTEYGYTF.

This clone has only a few counts. The chain joins TRBV7-8 to TRBJ2-5, with D hard to call. Germline CDR1 and CDR2: SGHVS and FQNEAQ. V shed 1 base and J shed 3 bases, with 9 bases lying between them. The CDR3 runs to 14 residues. CDR3 bases: TGTGCCAGCAGCTTAGGGGATTTTGAAGAGACCCAGTACTTC. It translates to CASSLGDFEETQYF.

This chain links TRBV19 with TRBJ2-6, with D maybe TRBD1 (5 bases). The V gene lost 7 bases and the J gene lost 2 bases, with 9 bases spanning the gap. CDR3 length equals 14 residues. From germline, CDR1 is LNHDA and CDR2 SQIVND (reference sequence). The CDR3 DNA is TGTGCCAGTAATACAGGACCTGGGGCCAACGTCCTGACTTTC. Translation gives CASNTGPGANVLTF.

The chain recombines TRBV4-1 with TRBJ1-2; 8 nucleotides agree with TRBD1. The CDR3 extends over 17 amino acids. Looked up from germline, CDR1 is MGHRA and CDR2 is YSYEKL. With 2 bases clipped from V and 8 bases from J, the junction kept 16 bases outside the gene matches. The CDR3 coding sequence is TGCGCCAGCAGCCAACCAGGGGGCGGGGTACGGGATAGAGGCTACACCTTC. This encodes CASSQPGGGVRDRGYTF.

V and J are TRBV4-3 and TRBJ2-7; 11 bases are shared with TRBD2. After removal of 0 bases from V and 12 bases from J, the junction contained 4 bases not matched to a gene. Germline V gives CDR1 LGHNA, CDR2 YSLEER. The CDR3 spans 13 residues. Here the CDR3 DNA reads TGCGCCAGCAGCCAAGATCTAGCGGGAGGAGCGTACTTC. Translating gives CASSQDLAGGAYF.

This clone has more than one count but fewer than ten. Other DNA sequences in the sample encode the same CDR3. The chain joins TRBV29-1 to TRBJ2-3; 9 nucleotides line up with TRBD1. Trimming took 6 bases from V and 3 from J; bases not matched to a gene: 1. The V gene's germline CDR1 is SQVTM and CDR2 ANQGSEA. This CDR3 comprises 12 residues. The CDR3: CSVDRGTDTQYF. The CDR3 region has the DNA TGCAGCGTCGACAGGGGGACAGATACGCAGTATTTT.

The chain links TRBV29-1 to TRBJ2-7; maybe TRBD2 (6 bases). This CDR3 has 13 amino acids. Germline V lookup: CDR1 SQVTM, CDR2 ANQGSEA. V lost 5 bases, J lost 2 bases, and 13 bases lay in between. The CDR3 reads CSVRPSGAYEQYF. CDR3 bases: TGCAGCGTTCGACCATCGGGGGCCTACGAGCAGTACTTC.